The clone carrying this TCR beta chain was observed once. What it recognizes is unknown. Sequencing was performed with immunoSEQ multiplex PCR; in TCRdb, only in-frame clones are kept and a portion is missing. Of under 30,000 clones listed, around 70% were seen once; the top ten hold around 4%. The sample is drawn from a study of PD-1 blockade in classical Hodgkin lymphoma. All the patients suffered relapse after autologous stem cell transplantation, and brentuximab vedotin exposure differed. Complete response, partial response or progressive disease made up the best responses. Germline assignment: CDR1 ENHRY and CDR2 SYGVKD. J gave up 4 bases and V 6 bases, and 6 bases lay outside the gene matches. This CDR3 spans 14 amino acids. Study results and limitations: Patients with a complete response exhibited baseline diversity comparable to newly diagnosed patients. By C4D1 there was a significant rise in CD4+ TCR diversity but not in CD8+ TCR diversity. Patients who initiated nivolumab within 1 year of ASCT were excluded.

This chain links TRBV10-3 with TRBJ2-3, with 8 bases that match TRBD1. Sequenced here: peripheral blood mononuclear cells (PBMCs), sampled before the second cycle of nivolumab. The clonotype originates from a human donor with classical Hodgkin lymphoma. The CDR3 reads CAISLRGLADTQYF. DNA for the CDR3: TGTGCCATCAGCCTCAGGGGGCTCGCAGATACGCAGTATTTT.